This record looks at one T cell receptor (beta chain) sequence and its context. This clonotype was seen ten or more times. Which antigen it targets is not known. Base quality data are lacking; no much larger clone is found one base away. This sample stems from a study of regulatory T cells in long-lasting Graves disease (dated by TCRdb to the early 2020s). Describing the broader study: Antithyroid drugs had been taken for less than 3 months by newly diagnosed Graves' disease patients. Patients with persistent Graves' disease were compared with patients with newly diagnosed Graves' disease using TCR sequencing and RNA sequencing of peripheral blood. The study took place in China and was registered as a clinical trial. TCR sequencing covered 13 persistent and approximately 20 newly diagnosed Graves' disease patients, 33 samples in total. Summary of the overall study and its limitations: Lower TCR Shannon entropy and fewer highly expanded clones were observed in persistent Graves' disease patients than in newly diagnosed patients, which suggested clonal expansion. Sequencing and analysis were limited to the TCR beta chain. Peripheral blood alone was examined, since thyroid tissue, which constituted the primary lesion, could not be accessed. More public clonotypes were shared among persistent patients (approximately 3,000) than among newly diagnosed patients (over 900). The small sample size was acknowledged by the authors as a limitation that may reduce accuracy. TRBV28, TRBJ1-2 and TRBJ2-5 were preferentially used in persistent disease, while TRBV20-1 and TRBJ2-1 were favored in newly diagnosed disease.

The time point label of this sample denotes: newly diagnosed GD, antithyroid drugs for less than 3 months. For both TCR sequencing and RNA sequencing, RNA was extracted from PBMCs in TRIzol. The diagnosis of Graves' disease was made according to American Thyroid Association guidelines. The patients came from an endocrinology department in Xi'an, China. From each patient, around 9 milliliters of peripheral blood was collected into an EDTA anticoagulant tube. Ficoll Paque Plus density gradient separation was used to isolate PBMCs, and no additional T cell sorting was done. An Agilent 2100 Bioanalyzer and agarose gel were used to check RNA quality, and a NanoDrop 2000 was used to measure RNA concentration. Library prep was done by multiplex PCR. The data were produced on an Illumina HiSeq 4000. To build TCR beta libraries, CDR3 regions were amplified by Arm-PCR using iRepertoire HTBI primers. PCR products were gel purified before sequencing. The authors processed their data as follows. A total of 60 to 80 TRBV and some 15 TRBJ segments were identified across samples and were used for gene usage analysis of CDR3 amino acid clonotypes. COPE and FqMerger were used to merge filtered high-quality paired reads into contigs. BLAST was used to align contigs to the IMGT TRBV, TRBD and TRBJ reference genes, and CDR3 was defined following IMGT. Clonotypes above 0.1% frequency were classified as highly expanded clones. Repertoire diversity was measured by Shannon entropy, and V-J evenness by the Gini coefficient. Public clonotypes were defined as clonotypes shared by more than one individual. TCRdb ran its own pipeline on the public reads, namely fastp trimming at Q25 and MiXCR clone calling, and kept in-frame beta chains. All rows with the same CDR3 protein become a single entry with the most common DNA and genes. The V and J calls and clone size are TCRdb's, not the authors'. This sample gives over 200,000 distinct CDR3 sequences in total; around 20% of them show up just once. The top ten constitute around 20% of the sample.

CDR1 is given as KGHSH and CDR2 as LQKENI, both from the germline V gene. Including cysteine and phenylalanine, the CDR3 has 14 amino acids. This entry keeps only the CDR3 DNA: 42 bases, framed from base 1. V has 1 base trimmed and J has 8 bases trimmed; junction bases matching no gene number 2. The sequence was obtained from a female donor with Graves disease. The chain employs TRBV18 and TRBJ2-1, with 10 middle bases fitting TRBD2. The sequencing here drew on peripheral blood mononuclear cells (PBMCs), taken at new diagnosis, from a patient treated with antithyroid drugs. This receptor carries the CDR3 CASSPRLAGDEQFF. In nucleotides, the sequence is TGTGCCAGCTCACCACGGCTAGCGGGAGATGAGCAGTTCTTC.